The 11 T cell receptor beta chains presented below share a single source sample, sequenced in a study of T-cell memory formation after mild COVID-19. Via MiXCR, TCRdb re-called the 5' RACE reads, giving one row per CDR3 protein. The sample carries approximately 240,000 distinct CDR3 sequences, about 16% recorded once. Source material: PBMCs or a T cell subset sorted from them (not recorded which). The receptors here all came from a man between 18 and 29 years old who had mild COVID-19 (a few samples of this study predate the infection). Cell type and time point are not known.

This clonotype was recorded many times. The gene calls are TRBV28 and TRBJ2-5; tentative D call: TRBD1 (5 bases). The CDR3 consists of 14 residues. V lost 8 bases and J 0 bases, leaving 13 bases between the germline ends. The V gene's germline CDR1 is MDHEN and CDR2 SYDVKM. CDR3 in DNA: TGTGCCAGCGGTATCCGGACATACCAAGAGACCCAGTACTTC. Its protein is CASGIRTYQETQYF.

V usage is TRBV3-1 and J usage is TRBJ1-2, with D possibly TRBD1 on 6 matching bases. The length of the CDR3 is 14 residues. The germline V gene encodes CDR1 LGHDT and CDR2 YNNKEL (reference sequence). Trimming shortened V by 5 bases and J by 4 bases, and 14 bases separated the two germline ends. The CDR3 sequence: CASSDRQAPYGYTF. CDR3 nucleotide sequence: TGTGCCAGCAGCGACCGACAGGCCCCCTATGGCTACACCTTC.

The chain combines TRBV3-1 with TRBJ2-7; either TRBD1 or TRBD2 may supply D (6 bases each). CDR1 and CDR2 (germline): LGHDT, YNNKEL (reference sequence). The CDR3 consists of 13 residues. V was shortened by 6 bases and J by 5 bases, with 14 bases between the two germline ends. DNA for the CDR3: TGTGCCAGCAGACCCACAGGGAGGCACGAGCAGTACTTC. Residues: CASRPTGRHEQYF.

The chain combines TRBV7-2 with TRBJ1-1, with D perhaps matching TRBD1 (5 bases). CDR1 is SGHTA, CDR2 FQGNSA, per germline. Between the trimmed V and J ends, which lost 4 bases and 10 bases, there was a span of 16 bases. The CDR3 loop spans 13 amino acids. CDR3 loop: CASSYQRQRGAFF. The DNA of the CDR3 is TGTGCCAGCAGCTATCAGAGACAGAGAGGAGCTTTCTTT. The full variable domain, completed using reference TRBV7-2 and TRBJ1-1, is GAGVSQSPSNKVTEKGKDVELRCDPISGHTALYWYRQSLGQGLEFLIYFQGNSAPDKSGLPSDRFSAERTGGSVSTLTIQRTQQEDSAVYLCASSYQRQRGAFFGQGTRLTVV.

This clonotype has a handful of counts. The chain recombines TRBV20-1 with TRBJ2-3, with TRBD2 matching 12 bases. Per the germline V gene, CDR1 is DFQATT and CDR2 is SNEGSKA (reference sequence). With 1 base clipped from V and 4 bases from J, the junction kept 3 bases outside the gene matches. This CDR3 spans 15 amino acids. Here the CDR3 DNA reads TGCAGTGCTAGAGGACTAGCGGGGGCCTCAGATACGCAGTATTTT. It yields the protein CSARGLAGASDTQYF.

This clonotype has more than one count but fewer than ten. CDR3 nucleotide sequence: TGCGCCAGCAGCCGGGGACAGGGACCCCCAGATACGCAGTATTTT. This codes for CASSRGQGPPDTQYF. This chain connects TRBV5-1 to TRBJ2-3; 9 positions agree with TRBD1. CDR3 length: 15 amino acids. Germline V CDR1 and CDR2: SGHRS, YFSETQ. V shed 4 bases and J 4 bases; nucleotides not matched to a gene: 7.

In its sample, this clonotype was seen a few times. J is TRBJ2-7 and V is TRBV10-3, with a possible D match to TRBD2 (6 bases). Trimming shortened V by 6 bases and J by 6 bases, and 9 bases separated the two germline ends. The CDR3 sequence is 11 residues long. Germline V lookup: CDR1 ENHRY, CDR2 SYGVKD. DNA for the CDR3: TGTGCCATCAGCCGGGGGAGCGAGCAGTACGTC. Encoded protein: CAISRGSEQYV.

The rearrangement uses TRBV18 and TRBJ1-1; 8 nucleotides align to TRBD1. After removal of 8 bases from V and 4 bases from J, the junction contained 6 bases not matched to a gene. Germline loops: CDR1 KGHSH, CDR2 LQKENI. The CDR3 has 13 residues. CDR3 nucleotides: TGTGCCAGCACCCCAACAGGGGGCACTGAAGCTTTCTTT. Translated, it gives CASTPTGGTEAFF. The whole variable domain, filled in from reference TRBV18 and TRBJ1-1, reads NAGVMQNPRHLVRRRGQEARLRCSPMKGHSHVYWYRQLPEEGLKFMVYLQKENIIDESGMPKERFSAEFPKEGPSILRIQQVVRGDSAAYFCASTPTGGTEAFFGQGTRLTVV.

This clonotype was detected a few times. The chain couples TRBV5-4 to TRBJ2-2; D possibly corresponds to TRBD1 (6 bases). V lost 3 bases, J lost 7 bases, and 16 bases lay in between. CDR1 is SGHNT and CDR2 is YYREEE in the germline V gene (reference sequence). The CDR3 consists of 15 residues. CDR3 sequence: CASSSPGRGNGELFF. CDR3 sequence (DNA): TGTGCCAGCAGCTCTCCGGGTAGGGGGAACGGGGAGCTGTTTTTT.

This chain joins TRBV7-7 and TRBJ2-7, with D uncertain. V shed 5 bases and J shed 0 bases, with 11 bases lying between them. This CDR3 spans 14 amino acids. Per germline, CDR1 SSHAT and CDR2 FNYEAQ (reference sequence). Written as DNA, the CDR3 is TGTGCCAGCAGCCGGGCTTCCGGCTCCTACGAGCAGTACTTC. Translating gives CASSRASGSYEQYF.

This clonotype appeared a few times. J is TRBJ2-5 and V is TRBV20-1; the match to TRBD2 covers 9 bases. J lost 4 bases, V lost 4 bases, and 1 base had no gene match. Germline CDR1 and CDR2: DFQATT and SNEGSKA (reference sequence). The CDR3 is 12 residues long. The CDR3 DNA follows: TGCAGTGCTATGACTAGCGGAGAGACCCAGTACTTC. Translation gives CSAMTSGETQYF.